These 19 T cell receptor beta chains share one sample of origin, sequenced in a study of Graves' ophthalmopathy and Graves' hyperthyroidism. Scientists amplified the TCR beta CDR3 regions from RNA transcripts. First-round RT-PCR employed HTBI primers, with a second-round multiplex PCR after it. TCRdb reprocessed the multiplex PCR reads with MiXCR, giving one entry per CDR3 protein. The repertoire holds about 210,000 distinct CDR3 sequences, with 29% as singletons. The sample was peripheral blood. The origin of the receptors is a man aged 45-65 years with Graves' ophthalmopathy.

This clonotype was counted at least ten times. The CDR3 does not close with the conserved phenylalanine or tryptophan, likely indicating a read error. The chain couples TRBV6-1 to TRBJ2-2, with 9 nucleotides matching TRBD1. Germline trimming cut 8 bases from V and 4 bases from J; bases unmatched to any gene: 8. This CDR3 spans 15 amino acids. CDR1 is MNHNS, CDR2 SASEGT, per germline. The CDR3 DNA sequence: TGTGCCAGCCCACGGGACAGGGTACTCACCGGGGAGCTGTTTCTT. Its protein is CASPRDRVLTGELFL.

The sample holds many counts of this clonotype. The chain carries TRBV6-5 and TRBJ1-2, with 7 bases identical to TRBD1. From germline, CDR1 is MNHEY and CDR2 SVGAGI. The CDR3 extends over 13 amino acids. V dropped 2 bases and J dropped 4; count of bases not matched to a gene: 1. CDR3 bases: TGTGCCAGCAGTTACCGGGACAGCTATGGCTACACCTTC. Its translation: CASSYRDSYGYTF.

The rearrangement joins TRBV30 to TRBJ2-5; TRBD1 might be the D (5 bases). This CDR3 has 14 amino acids. Germline CDR1 is GTSNPN and CDR2 is SVGIG (reference sequence). V was trimmed by 3 bases and J by 4 bases, leaving 15 bases between them. CDR3 coding DNA: TGTGCCTGGAGACCCTCAGGGTATCGAGAGACCCAGTACTTC. Translated: CAWRPSGYRETQYF.

This clonotype was picked up many times. The rearrangement uses TRBV6-2 or TRBV6-3 and TRBJ2-1, with 12 bases that match TRBD1. This CDR3 has 14 residues. V was clipped by 4 bases and J by 8 bases; unmatched bases: 3. The germline V gene has CDR1 MNHEY and CDR2 SVGEGT. The CDR3 sequence: CASSWGTGGYEQFF. Written as DNA, the CDR3 is TGTGCCAGCAGTTGGGGGACAGGGGGCTATGAGCAGTTCTTC.

This sequence joins TRBV12-3 or TRBV12-4 and TRBJ1-1; a possible D gene is TRBD1 (6 bases). The CDR3 has 13 amino acids. V lost 6 bases to trimming and J lost 6 bases, with 14 bases between them. The chain's CDR3 is CASSPQGGAEAFF. DNA for the CDR3: TGTGCCAGCAGCCCACAGGGAGGCGCTGAAGCTTTCTTT.

The sample holds many counts of this clonotype. V is TRBV4-3 and J is TRBJ2-5, with D unclear. The germline V and J ends were trimmed by 4 bases and 0 bases, with 12 bases remaining between them. In germline, CDR1 is LGHNA, CDR2 YSLEER. The CDR3 spans 15 residues. In DNA, the CDR3 is TGCGCCAGCAGCCGAACCCGGGCAAACCAAGAGACCCAGTACTTC. Amino acid sequence: CASSRTRANQETQYF.

This clonotype occurred many times. The chain employs TRBV12-3 or TRBV12-4 and TRBJ1-3, with 8 bases aligning to TRBD1. This CDR3 is 16 amino acids long. The V segment lost 7 bases and the J segment 4 bases; nucleotides outside the gene matches: 12. CDR3 protein: CASTGTGGLSGNTIYF. The CDR3 DNA reads as TGTGCCAGCACGGGAACAGGGGGTTTATCCGGAAACACCATATATTTT.

A remark on this clonotype: This may be a read error: a much more frequent sequence differs by one nucleotide. The chain has TRBV25-1 and TRBJ1-1; D call uncertain. The V gene lost 3 bases and the J gene lost 3 bases, with 11 bases spanning the gap. Germline V CDR1 and CDR2: MGHDK, SYGVNS. The CDR3 runs 14 residues. The CDR3 coding sequence is TGTGCCAGCAGTGATGACGGCCAGTACACTGAAGCTTTCTTT. It translates to CASSDDGQYTEAFF.

This chain joins TRBV6-2 or TRBV6-3 and TRBJ2-7, with D uncertain. Trimming took 0 bases from V and 6 from J, leaving 6 bases between them. Germline-derived CDR1 and CDR2 are MNHEY and SVGEGT. This CDR3 comprises 12 residues. Here the CDR3 DNA reads TGTGCCAGCAGTTACTCGAGTGCCGAGCAGTACTTC. Protein: CASSYSSAEQYF.

At least ten counts were recorded for this clonotype. The V call is TRBV12-3 or TRBV12-4, the J call TRBJ1-1; the D is unclear. V lost 5 bases and J 1 base, leaving 17 bases between the germline ends. This CDR3 spans 16 amino acids. CDR3 coding DNA: TGTGCCAGCAGTCCCCGCCTAACCAGGCGGAACACTGAAGCTTTCTTT. Translating gives CASSPRLTRRNTEAFF.

This clonotype was counted ten times or more. The V gene is TRBV7-3, the J gene TRBJ2-2; D remains ambiguous. This CDR3 has 14 amino acids. Germline V lookup: CDR1 SGHTA, CDR2 FQGTGA. The V gene lost 0 bases and the J gene lost 1 base, with 3 bases spanning the gap. The CDR3 loop is CASSLTLNTGELFF. The CDR3 coding sequence is TGTGCCAGCAGCTTAACGTTGAACACCGGGGAGCTGTTTTTT.

The table lists this clonotype with many counts. The rearrangement links TRBV12-3 or TRBV12-4 to TRBJ1-3; D might be TRBD1 (5 bases). The CDR3 has 13 residues. The V and J ends lost 6 bases and 1 base respectively, with 7 bases between them. The CDR3 coding sequence is TGTGCCAGCAGGGCAGGGTCTGGAAACACCATATATTTT. Its translation: CASRAGSGNTIYF.

There are many counts of this clonotype. The chain couples TRBV7-9 to TRBJ1-1, with TRBD1 matching 9 bases. V was clipped by 5 bases and J by 4 bases; unmatched bases: 8. CDR3 length equals 15 residues. CDR1 SEHNR and CDR2 FQNEAQ come from the germline V gene (reference sequence). The CDR3, as DNA: TGTGCCAGCAGCCAGTGGACAGGGGCGGTCACTGAAGCTTTCTTT. This encodes CASSQWTGAVTEAFF.

This clonotype appeared many times. This chain joins TRBV7-2 and TRBJ2-7, with a tentative D call TRBD1 (5 bases). Germline CDR1 and CDR2: SGHTA and FQGNSA. The CDR3 totals 14 residues. The V and J ends lost 5 bases and 2 bases respectively, with 13 bases between them. CDR3 protein: CASSLDRTTYEQYF. The CDR3 nucleotides read TGTGCCAGCAGCCTTGACAGAACAACCTACGAGCAGTACTTC.

This clonotype was detected many times. This chain links TRBV6-1 with TRBJ1-5; tentative D call: TRBD1 (5 bases). The CDR3 contains 14 residues. V was shortened by 2 bases and J by 5 bases, with 10 bases between the two germline ends. CDR1 and CDR2 from the germline V gene are MNHNS and SASEGT. The CDR3 coding sequence is TGTGCCAGCAGTGAACGAGGCAGGGATCAGCCCCAGCATTTT. Protein product: CASSERGRDQPQHF.

The chain recombines TRBV28 with TRBJ1-1; TRBD1 matches at 10 bases. V shed 6 bases and J 1 base; nucleotides not matched to a gene: 8. The germline gives CDR1 MDHEN, CDR2 SYDVKM. The CDR3 is 16 amino acids. The CDR3 DNA follows: TGTGCCAGCAGGGTCCCGGGACAGGGGAGGAACACTGAAGCTTTCTTT. It translates to CASRVPGQGRNTEAFF.

In its sample, this clonotype was seen many times. This chain joins TRBV12-3 or TRBV12-4 and TRBJ2-2; TRBD2 matches at 8 bases. CDR3 length equals 16 residues. J gave up 5 bases and V 6 bases, and 11 bases lay outside the gene matches. The CDR3 loop is CASSPRGLAGTGELFF. CDR3 nucleotide sequence: TGTGCCAGCAGCCCTCGTGGACTAGCCGGAACCGGGGAGCTGTTTTTT.

This clonotype was seen only once. The gene calls are TRBV28 and TRBJ1-1; 11 bases are shared with TRBD1. The length of the CDR3 is 15 residues. Germline V lookup: CDR1 MDHEN, CDR2 SYDVKM. J lost 6 bases, V lost 6 bases, and 9 bases had no gene match. DNA for the CDR3: TGTGCCAGCAGCACCCCGGGACAGGGGGGCGCTGAAGCTTTCTTT. Its translation is CASSTPGQGGAEAFF.

This clonotype has at least ten counts. The genes are TRBV12-3 or TRBV12-4 and TRBJ1-2; tentatively, D is TRBD1 (6 bases). CDR3 length: 14 residues. V was trimmed by 1 base and J by 6 bases, leaving 12 bases between them. Written as DNA, the CDR3 is TGTGCCAGCAGTTTAGGGGGACATTTGAATGGCTACACCTTC. Protein sequence: CASSLGGHLNGYTF.